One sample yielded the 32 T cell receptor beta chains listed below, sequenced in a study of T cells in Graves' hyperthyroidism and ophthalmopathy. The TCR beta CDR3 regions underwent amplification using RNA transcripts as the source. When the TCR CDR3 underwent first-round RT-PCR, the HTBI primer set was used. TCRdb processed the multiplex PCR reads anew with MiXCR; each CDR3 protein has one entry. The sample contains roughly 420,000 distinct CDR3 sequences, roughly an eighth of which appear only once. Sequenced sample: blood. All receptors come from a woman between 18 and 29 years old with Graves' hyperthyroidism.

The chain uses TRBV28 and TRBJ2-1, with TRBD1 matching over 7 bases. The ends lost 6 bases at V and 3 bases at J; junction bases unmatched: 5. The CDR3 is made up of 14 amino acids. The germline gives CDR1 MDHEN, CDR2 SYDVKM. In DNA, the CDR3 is TGTGCCAGCAGGACAGGGCCCTACTACAATGAGCAGTTCTTC. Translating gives CASRTGPYYNEQFF.

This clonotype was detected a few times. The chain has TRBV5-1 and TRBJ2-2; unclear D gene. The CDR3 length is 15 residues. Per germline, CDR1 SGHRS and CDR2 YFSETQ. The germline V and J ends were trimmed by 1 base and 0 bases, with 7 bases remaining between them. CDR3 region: CASSLTTTNTGELFF. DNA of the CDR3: TGCGCCAGCAGCTTGACTACGACGAACACCGGGGAGCTGTTTTTT.

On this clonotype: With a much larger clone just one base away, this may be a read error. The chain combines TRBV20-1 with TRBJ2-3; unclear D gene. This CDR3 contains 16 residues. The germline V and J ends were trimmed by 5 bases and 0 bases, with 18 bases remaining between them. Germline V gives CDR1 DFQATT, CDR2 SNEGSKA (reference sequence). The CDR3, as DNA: TGCAGTGCTGGAGTCCAGGAAGTTCTTAGCACAGATACGCAGTATTTT. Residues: CSAGVQEVLSTDTQYF.

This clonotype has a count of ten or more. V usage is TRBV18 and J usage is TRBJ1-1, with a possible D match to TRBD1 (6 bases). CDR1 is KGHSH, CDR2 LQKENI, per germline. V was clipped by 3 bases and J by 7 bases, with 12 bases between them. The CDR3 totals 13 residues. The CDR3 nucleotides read TGTGCCAGCTCACCCTCCCAGGGGAGTGAAGCTTTCTTT. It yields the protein CASSPSQGSEAFF.

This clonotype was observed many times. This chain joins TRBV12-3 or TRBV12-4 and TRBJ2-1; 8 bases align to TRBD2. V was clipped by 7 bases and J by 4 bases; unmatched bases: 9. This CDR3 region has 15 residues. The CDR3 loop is CASNPPGLVYNEQFF. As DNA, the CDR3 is TGTGCCAGCAACCCTCCGGGACTAGTGTACAATGAGCAGTTCTTC.

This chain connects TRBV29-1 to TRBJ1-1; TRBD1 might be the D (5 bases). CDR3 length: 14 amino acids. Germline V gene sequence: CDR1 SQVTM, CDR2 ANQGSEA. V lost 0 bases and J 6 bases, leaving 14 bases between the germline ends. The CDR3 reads CSVEENGGESEAFF. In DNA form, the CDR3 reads TGCAGCGTTGAAGAAAACGGGGGTGAGTCTGAAGCTTTCTTT.

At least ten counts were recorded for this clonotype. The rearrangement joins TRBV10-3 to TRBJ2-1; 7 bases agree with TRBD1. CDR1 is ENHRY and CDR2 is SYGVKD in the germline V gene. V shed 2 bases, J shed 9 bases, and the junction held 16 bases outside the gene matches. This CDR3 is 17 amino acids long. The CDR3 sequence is CAISEQGDLEAMGEQFF. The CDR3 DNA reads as TGTGCCATCAGTGAGCAGGGGGATCTCGAGGCAATGGGTGAGCAGTTCTTC.

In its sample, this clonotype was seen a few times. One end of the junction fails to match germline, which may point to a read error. The CDR3 DNA is TGCAATGCTAGATCGCCAGATTCTGGAAACACCATATATTTT. The encoded protein is CNARSPDSGNTIYF. The V call is TRBV20-1, the J call TRBJ1-3; D not resolved. The CDR3 totals 14 residues. Germline CDR1 and CDR2: DFQATT and SNEGSKA (reference sequence).

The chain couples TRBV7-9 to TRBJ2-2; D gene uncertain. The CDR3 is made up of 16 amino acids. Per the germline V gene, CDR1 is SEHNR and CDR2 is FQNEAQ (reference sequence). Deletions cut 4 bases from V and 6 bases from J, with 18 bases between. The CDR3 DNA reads TGTGCCAGCAGCTCCTGGGCAAAAGCTACGGCCGGGGAGCTGTTTTTT. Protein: CASSSWAKATAGELFF.

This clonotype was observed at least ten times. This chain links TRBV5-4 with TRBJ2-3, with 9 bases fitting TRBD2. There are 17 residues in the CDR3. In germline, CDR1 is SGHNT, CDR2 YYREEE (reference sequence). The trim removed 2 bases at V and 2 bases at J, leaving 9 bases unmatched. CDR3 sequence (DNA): TGTGCCAGCAGCTTCTATTTGCGCGGGAGGGCCACAGATACGCAGTATTTT. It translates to CASSFYLRGRATDTQYF.

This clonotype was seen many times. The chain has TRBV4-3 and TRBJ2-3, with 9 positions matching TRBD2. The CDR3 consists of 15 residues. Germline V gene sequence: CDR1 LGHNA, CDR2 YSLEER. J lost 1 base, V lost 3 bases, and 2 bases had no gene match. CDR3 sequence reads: CASSHRTSGTDTQYF. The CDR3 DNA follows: TGCGCCAGCAGCCACCGGACTAGCGGCACAGATACGCAGTATTTT.

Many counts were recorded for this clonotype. The CDR3 nucleotides are TGTGCCAGCAGCGGACAAGGGCGGGAAGGAACCGGGGAGCTGTTTTTT. As protein: CASSGQGREGTGELFF. The rearrangement joins TRBV9 to TRBJ2-2, with a weak D call TRBD2 (6 bases). Trimming removed 3 bases from V and 5 bases from J, with 17 bases in between. Germline lookup yields CDR1 SGDLS and CDR2 YYNGEE. The CDR3 runs 16 residues.

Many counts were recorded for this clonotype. CDR3 in amino acids: CASSPLGGRHGYTF. CDR3 bases: TGTGCCAGCAGCCCTCTCGGGGGGCGGCATGGCTACACCTTC. This chain connects TRBV14 to TRBJ1-2, with D maybe TRBD1 (6 bases). The CDR3 runs 14 residues. The ends were cut back, 4 bases at V and 6 bases at J, with 15 bases in the middle. The germline gives CDR1 SGHDN, CDR2 FVKESK.

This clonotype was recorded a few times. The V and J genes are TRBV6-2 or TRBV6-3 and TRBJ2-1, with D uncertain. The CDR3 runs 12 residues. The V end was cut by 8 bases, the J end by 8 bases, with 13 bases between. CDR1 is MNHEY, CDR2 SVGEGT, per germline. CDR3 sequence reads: CASGRPGDEQFF. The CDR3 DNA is TGTGCCAGCGGCAGGCCTGGGGATGAGCAGTTCTTC.

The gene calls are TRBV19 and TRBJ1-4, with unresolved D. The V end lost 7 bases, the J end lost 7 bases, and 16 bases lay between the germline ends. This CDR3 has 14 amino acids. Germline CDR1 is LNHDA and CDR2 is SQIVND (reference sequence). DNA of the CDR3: TGTGCCAGTAATTCTCTGGGGAAAAGTGAAAAACTGTTTTTT. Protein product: CASNSLGKSEKLFF.

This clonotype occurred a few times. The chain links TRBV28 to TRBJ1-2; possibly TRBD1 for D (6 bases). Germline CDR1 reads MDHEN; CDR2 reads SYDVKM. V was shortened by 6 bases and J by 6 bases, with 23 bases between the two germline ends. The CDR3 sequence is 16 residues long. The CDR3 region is CASSRSGGGATNGYTF. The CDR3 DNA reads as TGTGCCAGCAGCCGTTCCGGTGGGGGGGCAACAAATGGCTACACCTTC.

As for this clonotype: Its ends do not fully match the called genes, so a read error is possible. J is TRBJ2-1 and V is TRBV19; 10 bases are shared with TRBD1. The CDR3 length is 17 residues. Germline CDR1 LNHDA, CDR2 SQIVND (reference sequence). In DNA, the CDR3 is TGTGCCAGTAGTACAAAGACCGGGACAGGGGAGTACAATGAGCAGTCCTTC. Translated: CASSTKTGTGEYNEQSF.

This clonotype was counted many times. The CDR3 DNA reads as TGTGCCAGCACTCCTGAGGGGGGAACTTCCCGAGATACGCAGTATTTT. The encoded protein is CASTPEGGTSRDTQYF. This chain joins TRBV3-1 and TRBJ2-3; D may match TRBD1 or TRBD2 (6 bases each). Germline CDR1 LGHDT, CDR2 YNNKEL (reference sequence). CDR3 length: 16 residues. The V end lost 7 bases, the J end lost 5 bases, and 22 bases lay between the germline ends.

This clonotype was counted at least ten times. CDR3 coding DNA: TGTGCCAGCACTGGGGCGGGTAGCACAGATACGCAGTATTTT. This sequence encodes CASTGAGSTDTQYF. The chain recombines TRBV27 with TRBJ2-3; D could derive from TRBD1 or TRBD2 (5 bases each). Trimming left V 7 bases short and J 0 bases short, with 11 bases between. In germline, CDR1 is MNHEY, CDR2 SMNVEV (reference sequence). The length of the CDR3 is 14 residues.

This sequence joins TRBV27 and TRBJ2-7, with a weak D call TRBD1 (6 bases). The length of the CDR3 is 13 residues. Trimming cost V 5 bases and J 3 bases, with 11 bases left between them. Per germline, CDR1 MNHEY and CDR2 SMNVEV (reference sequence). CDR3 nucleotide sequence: TGTGCCAGCAGTCTCCAGACAGGCTACGAGCAGTACTTC. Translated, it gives CASSLQTGYEQYF.

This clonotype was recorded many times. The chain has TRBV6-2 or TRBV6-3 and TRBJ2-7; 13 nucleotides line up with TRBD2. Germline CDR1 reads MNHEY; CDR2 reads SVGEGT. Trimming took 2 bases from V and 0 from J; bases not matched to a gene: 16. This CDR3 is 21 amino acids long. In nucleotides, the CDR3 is TGTGCCAGCAGTTACGAACCGCACTCGACTAGCGGGAGGATCAGCTCCTACGAGCAGTACTTC. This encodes CASSYEPHSTSGRISSYEQYF.

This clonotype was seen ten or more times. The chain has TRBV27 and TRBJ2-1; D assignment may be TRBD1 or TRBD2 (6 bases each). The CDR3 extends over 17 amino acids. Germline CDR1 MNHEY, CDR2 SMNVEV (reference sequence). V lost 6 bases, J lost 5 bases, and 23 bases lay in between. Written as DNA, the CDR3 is TGTGCCAGCAGCATCGAATACGACGGGGGCCGCCACAATGAGCAGTTCTTC. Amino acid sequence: CASSIEYDGGRHNEQFF.

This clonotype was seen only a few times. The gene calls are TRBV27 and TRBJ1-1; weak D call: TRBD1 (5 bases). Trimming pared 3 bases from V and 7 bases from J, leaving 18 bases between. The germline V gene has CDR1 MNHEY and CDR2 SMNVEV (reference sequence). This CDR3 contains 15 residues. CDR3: CASSFLEQARSEAFF. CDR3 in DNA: TGTGCCAGCAGTTTTCTAGAACAGGCTAGGAGTGAAGCTTTCTTT.

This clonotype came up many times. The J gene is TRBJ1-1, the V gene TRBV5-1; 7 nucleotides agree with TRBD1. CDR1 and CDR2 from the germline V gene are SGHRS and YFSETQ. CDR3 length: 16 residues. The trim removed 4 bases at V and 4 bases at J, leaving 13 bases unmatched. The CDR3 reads CASSPRGGSIVTEAFF. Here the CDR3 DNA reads TGCGCCAGCAGCCCCAGGGGGGGGTCGATCGTCACTGAAGCTTTCTTT.

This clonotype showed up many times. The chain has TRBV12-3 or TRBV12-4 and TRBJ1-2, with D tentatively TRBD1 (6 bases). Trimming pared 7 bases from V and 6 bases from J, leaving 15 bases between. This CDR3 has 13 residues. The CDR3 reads CASTRGLSDGYTF. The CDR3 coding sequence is TGTGCCAGCACCCGGGGGCTGTCGGATGGCTACACCTTC.

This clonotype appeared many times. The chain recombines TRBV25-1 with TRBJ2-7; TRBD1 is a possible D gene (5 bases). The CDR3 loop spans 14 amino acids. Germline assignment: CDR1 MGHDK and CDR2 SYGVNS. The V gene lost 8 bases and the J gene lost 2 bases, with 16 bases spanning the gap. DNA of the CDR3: TGTGCCAGCGCGTTGGGGCCACCACCCTACGAGCAGTACTTC. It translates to CASALGPPPYEQYF.

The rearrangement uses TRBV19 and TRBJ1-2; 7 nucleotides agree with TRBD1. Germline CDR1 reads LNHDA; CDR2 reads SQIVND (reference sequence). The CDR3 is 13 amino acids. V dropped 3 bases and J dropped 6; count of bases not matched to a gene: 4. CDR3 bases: TGTGCCAGTAGTATCACACAGGGGAATGGCTACACCTTC. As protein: CASSITQGNGYTF.

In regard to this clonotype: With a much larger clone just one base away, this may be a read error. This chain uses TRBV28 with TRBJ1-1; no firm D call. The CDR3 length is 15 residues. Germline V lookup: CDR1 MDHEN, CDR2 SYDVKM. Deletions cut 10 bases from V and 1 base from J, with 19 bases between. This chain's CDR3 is CANSGTWWGNTEAFF. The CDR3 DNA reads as TGTGCCAACAGCGGTACTTGGTGGGGGAACACTGAAGCTTTCTTT.

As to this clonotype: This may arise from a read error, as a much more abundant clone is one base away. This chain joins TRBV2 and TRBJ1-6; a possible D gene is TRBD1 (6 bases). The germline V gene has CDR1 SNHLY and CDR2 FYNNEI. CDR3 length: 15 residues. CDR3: CASSVTGIRASPPHF. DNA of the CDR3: TGTGCCAGCAGTGTAACAGGGATTCGGGCTTCACCCCCCCACTTT. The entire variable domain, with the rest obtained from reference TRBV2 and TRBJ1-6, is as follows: EPEVTQTPSHQVTQMGQEVILRCVPISNHLYFYWYRQILGQKVEFLVSFYNNEISEKSEIFDDQFSVERPDGSNFTLKIRSTKLEDSAMYFCASSVTGIRASPPHFGNGTRLTVT.

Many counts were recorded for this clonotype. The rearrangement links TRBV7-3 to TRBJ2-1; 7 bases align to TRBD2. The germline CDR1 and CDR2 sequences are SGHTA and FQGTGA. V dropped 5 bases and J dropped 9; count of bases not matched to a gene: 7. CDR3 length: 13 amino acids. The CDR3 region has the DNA TGTGCCAGCAGCCGGGACTATACTCTTGAGCAGTTCTTC. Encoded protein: CASSRDYTLEQFF.

For the CDR3, the DNA is TGCGCCAGCAGCCAAGATGCCCAGAGCTCCTACAATGAGCAGTTCTTC. Protein: CASSQDAQSSYNEQFF. The rearrangement links TRBV4-3 to TRBJ2-1; D is uncertain. Trimming took off 0 bases at V and 0 bases at J, with 9 bases between the two ends. Germline V gene lookup returns CDR1 LGHNA and CDR2 YSLEER. The CDR3 extends over 16 amino acids.

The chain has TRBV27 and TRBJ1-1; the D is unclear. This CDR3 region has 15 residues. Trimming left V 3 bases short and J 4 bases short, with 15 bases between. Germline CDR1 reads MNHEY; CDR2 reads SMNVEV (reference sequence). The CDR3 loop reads CASSFRHPGVTEAFF. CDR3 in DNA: TGTGCCAGCAGTTTCCGCCACCCTGGGGTCACTGAAGCTTTCTTT.